A single sample is the source of the 6 T cell receptor beta chains below, sequenced in a study of T cells in Graves' hyperthyroidism and ophthalmopathy. What was amplified from RNA transcripts were TCR beta CDR3 regions. A set of HTBI primers served as the primers for a first-round RT-PCR of the TCR CDR3. TCRdb re-called the multiplex PCR reads through MiXCR, storing one row per CDR3 protein. Altogether about 570,000 distinct CDR3 sequences are present, roughly 50% being singletons, with the ten largest covering around a fifth. Sequenced: peripheral blood or thyroid tissue (not recorded which). Receptor source: an adult woman with Graves' disease, either hyperthyroidism or ophthalmopathy (not recorded which).

This clonotype was observed many times. The chain is built from TRBV24-1 and TRBJ1-5; D unresolved. Germline V gene sequence: CDR1 KGHDR, CDR2 SFDVKD. Trimming cost V 4 bases and J 7 bases, with 16 bases left between them. This CDR3 has 15 amino acids. The chain's CDR3 is CATSDSSLLGQPQHF. As DNA, the CDR3 is TGTGCCACCAGTGACTCGTCCCTTTTGGGCCAGCCCCAGCATTTT.

This clonotype turned up a few times. For the CDR3, the DNA is TGCGCCAGCATGGACTACACCGGGGAGCTGTTTTTT. It translates to CASMDYTGELFF. The chain links TRBV10-2 to TRBJ2-2; a weak D match, TRBD2 (5 bases). Trimming stripped 7 bases from V and 3 bases from J, with 6 bases between. CDR3 size: 12 residues. Germline-derived CDR1 and CDR2 are WSHSY and SAAADI.

This rearrangement joins TRBV20-1 to TRBJ2-5; 11 bases fit TRBD2. The germline V gene encodes CDR1 DFQATT and CDR2 SNEGSKA (reference sequence). CDR3 length: 19 residues. With 3 bases clipped from V and 5 bases from J, the junction kept 20 bases outside the gene matches. CDR3 coding DNA: TGCAGTGCTAGCGGTAGAGAGATTAGCGGGAGGGCCGGGCTGGAGACCCAGTACTTC. As protein: CSASGREISGRAGLETQYF.

This clonotype was counted many times. The rearrangement uses TRBV2 and TRBJ1-2; D unresolved. This CDR3 spans 10 amino acids. Germline-derived CDR1 and CDR2 are SNHLY and FYNNEI. V was clipped by 4 bases and J by 10 bases, with 7 bases between them. CDR3 amino acids: CASSVTLYTF. The CDR3 coding sequence is TGTGCCAGCAGTGTAACCCTCTACACCTTC.

The CDR3 DNA is TGTGCCAGCAGCCGGGGACACTACGAAGCTTTCTTT. Its protein product is CASSRGHYEAFF. V usage is TRBV11-2 and J usage is TRBJ1-1; weak D call: TRBD1 (6 bases). CDR3 size: 12 residues. V was shortened by 5 bases and J by 8 bases, with 12 bases between the two germline ends. Germline V gives CDR1 SGHAT, CDR2 FQNNGV. Using reference TRBV11-2 and TRBJ1-1 for the parts outside the CDR3, the full variable domain is EAGVAQSPRYKIIEKRQSVAFWCNPISGHATLYWYQQILGQGPKLLIQFQNNGVVDDSQLPKDRFSAERLKGVDSTLKIQPAKLEDSAVYLCASSRGHYEAFFGQGTRLTVV.

This chain joins TRBV19 and TRBJ2-5; a possible D gene is TRBD2 (5 bases). V lost 1 base, J lost 7 bases, and 13 bases lay in between. CDR3 length: 14 amino acids. The germline V gene has CDR1 LNHDA and CDR2 SQIVND (reference sequence). The CDR3 reads CASSIGRREGTQYF. CDR3 sequence (DNA): TGTGCCAGTAGTATAGGACGGCGTGAGGGGACCCAGTACTTC.